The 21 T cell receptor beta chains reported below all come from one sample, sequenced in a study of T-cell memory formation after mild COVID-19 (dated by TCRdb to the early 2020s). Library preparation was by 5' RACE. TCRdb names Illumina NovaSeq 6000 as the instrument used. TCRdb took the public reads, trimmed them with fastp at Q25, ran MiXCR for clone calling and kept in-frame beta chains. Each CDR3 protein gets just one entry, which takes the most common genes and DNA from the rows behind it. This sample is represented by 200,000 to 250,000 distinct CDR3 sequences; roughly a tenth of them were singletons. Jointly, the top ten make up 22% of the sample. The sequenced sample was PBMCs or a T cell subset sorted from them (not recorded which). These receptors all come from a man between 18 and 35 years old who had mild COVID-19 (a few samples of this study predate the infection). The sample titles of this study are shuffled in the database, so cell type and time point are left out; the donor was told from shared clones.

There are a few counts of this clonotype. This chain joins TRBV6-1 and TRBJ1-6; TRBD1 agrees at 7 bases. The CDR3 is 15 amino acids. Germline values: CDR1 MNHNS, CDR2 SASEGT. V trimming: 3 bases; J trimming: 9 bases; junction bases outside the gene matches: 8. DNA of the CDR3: TGTGCCAGCAGTGACAGAAACCCAGGGGGTTCACCCCTCCACTTT. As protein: CASSDRNPGGSPLHF.

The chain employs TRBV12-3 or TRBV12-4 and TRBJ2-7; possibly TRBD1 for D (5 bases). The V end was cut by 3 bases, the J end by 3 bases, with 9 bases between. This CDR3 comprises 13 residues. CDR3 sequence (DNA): TGTGCCAGCAGTTTTGGGGCCGGCTACGAGCAGTACGTC. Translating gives CASSFGAGYEQYV.

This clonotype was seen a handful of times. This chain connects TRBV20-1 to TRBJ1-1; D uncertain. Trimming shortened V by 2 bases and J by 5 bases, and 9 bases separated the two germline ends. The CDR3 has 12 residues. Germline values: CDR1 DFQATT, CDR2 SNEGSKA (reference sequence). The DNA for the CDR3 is TGCAGTGCTAGACAGGAGGTAACTGAAGCTTTCTTT. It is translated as CSARQEVTEAFF.

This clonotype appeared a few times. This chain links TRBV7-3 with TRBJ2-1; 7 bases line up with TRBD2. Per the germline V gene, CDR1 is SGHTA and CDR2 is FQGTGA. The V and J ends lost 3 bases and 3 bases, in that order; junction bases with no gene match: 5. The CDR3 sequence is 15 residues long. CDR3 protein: CASSFTGGGYNEQFF. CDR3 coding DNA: TGTGCCAGCAGCTTCACCGGCGGGGGCTACAATGAGCAGTTCTTC.

CDR3 sequence (DNA): TGTGCCAGCAGCTTAGGAGTAGAGAACACTGAAGCTTTCTTT. This gives the protein CASSLGVENTEAFF. The chain is built from TRBV7-6 and TRBJ1-1; D remains ambiguous. V gave up 1 base and J gave up 1 base, with 7 bases separating them. Germline V gives CDR1 SGHVS, CDR2 FNYEAQ. The CDR3 has 14 amino acids.

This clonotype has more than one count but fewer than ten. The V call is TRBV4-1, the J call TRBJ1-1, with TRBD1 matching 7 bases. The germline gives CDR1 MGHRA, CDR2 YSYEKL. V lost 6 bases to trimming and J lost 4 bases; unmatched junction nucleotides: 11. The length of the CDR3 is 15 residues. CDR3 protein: CASSQTGQSSTEAFF. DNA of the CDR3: TGCGCCAGCAGTCAGACGGGACAGTCATCCACTGAAGCTTTCTTT.

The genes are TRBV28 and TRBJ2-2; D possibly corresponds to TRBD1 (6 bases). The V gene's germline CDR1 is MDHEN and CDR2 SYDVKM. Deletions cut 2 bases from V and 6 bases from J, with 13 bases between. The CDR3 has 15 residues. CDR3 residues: CASSLPGTGSGELFF. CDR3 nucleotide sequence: TGTGCCAGCAGTTTACCTGGAACAGGGTCCGGGGAGCTGTTTTTT. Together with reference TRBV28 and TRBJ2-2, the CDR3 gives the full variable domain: DVKVTQSSRYLVKRTGEKVFLECVQDMDHENMFWYRQDPGLGLRLIYFSYDVKMKEKGDIPEGYSVSREKKERFSLILESASTNQTSMYLCASSLPGTGSGELFFGEGSRLTVL.

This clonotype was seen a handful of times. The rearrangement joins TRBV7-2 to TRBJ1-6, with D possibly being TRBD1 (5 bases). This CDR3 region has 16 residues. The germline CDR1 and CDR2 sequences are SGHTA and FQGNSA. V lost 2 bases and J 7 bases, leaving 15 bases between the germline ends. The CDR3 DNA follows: TGTGCCAGCAGCTTATGGGTCGGCAGGGAGAATTCACCCCTCCACTTT. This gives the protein CASSLWVGRENSPLHF. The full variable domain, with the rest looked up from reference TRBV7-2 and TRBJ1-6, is GAGVSQSPSNKVTEKGKDVELRCDPISGHTALYWYRQSLGQGLEFLIYFQGNSAPDKSGLPSDRFSAERTGGSVSTLTIQRTQQEDSAVYLCASSLWVGRENSPLHFGNGTRLTVT.

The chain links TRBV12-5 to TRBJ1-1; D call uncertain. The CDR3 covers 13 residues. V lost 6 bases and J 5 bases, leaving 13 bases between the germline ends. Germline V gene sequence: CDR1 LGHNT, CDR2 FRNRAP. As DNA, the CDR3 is TGTGCTAGTGGCCTTGGTACGCGGACTGAAGCTTTCTTT. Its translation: CASGLGTRTEAFF. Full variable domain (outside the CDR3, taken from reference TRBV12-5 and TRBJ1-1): DARVTQTPRHKVTEMGQEVTMRCQPILGHNTVFWYRQTMMQGLELLAYFRNRAPLDDSGMPKDRFSAEMPDATLATLKIQPSEPRDSAVYFCASGLGTRTEAFFGQGTRLTVV.

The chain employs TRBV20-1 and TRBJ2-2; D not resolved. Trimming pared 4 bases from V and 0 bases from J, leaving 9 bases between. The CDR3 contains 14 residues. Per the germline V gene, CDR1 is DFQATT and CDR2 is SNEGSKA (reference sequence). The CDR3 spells CSAMRGSNTGELFF. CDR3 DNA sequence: TGCAGTGCTATGCGAGGATCGAACACCGGGGAGCTGTTTTTT.

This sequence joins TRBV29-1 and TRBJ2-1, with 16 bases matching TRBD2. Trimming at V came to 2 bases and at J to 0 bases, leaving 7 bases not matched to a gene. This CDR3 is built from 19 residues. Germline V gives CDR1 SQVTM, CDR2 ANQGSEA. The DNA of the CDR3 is TGCAGCGTTGAATTAGGGACTAGCGGGGGGGAGAGCTCCTACAATGAGCAGTTCTTC. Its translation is CSVELGTSGGESSYNEQFF.

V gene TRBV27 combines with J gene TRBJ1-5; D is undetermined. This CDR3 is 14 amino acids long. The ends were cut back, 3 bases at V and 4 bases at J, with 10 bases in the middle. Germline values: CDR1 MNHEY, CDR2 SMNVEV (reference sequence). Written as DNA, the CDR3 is TGTGCCAGCAGTTTTGGGCAGTTTAATCAGCCCCAGCATTTT. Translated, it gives CASSFGQFNQPQHF.

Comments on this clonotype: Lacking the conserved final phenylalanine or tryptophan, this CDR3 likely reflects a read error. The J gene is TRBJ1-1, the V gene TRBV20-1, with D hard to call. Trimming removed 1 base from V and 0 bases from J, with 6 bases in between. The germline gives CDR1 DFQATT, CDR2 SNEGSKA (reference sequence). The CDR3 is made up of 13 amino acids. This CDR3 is CSARVPLNTEAFL. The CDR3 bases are TGCAGTGCTAGAGTGCCCCTGAACACTGAAGCTTTCCTT.

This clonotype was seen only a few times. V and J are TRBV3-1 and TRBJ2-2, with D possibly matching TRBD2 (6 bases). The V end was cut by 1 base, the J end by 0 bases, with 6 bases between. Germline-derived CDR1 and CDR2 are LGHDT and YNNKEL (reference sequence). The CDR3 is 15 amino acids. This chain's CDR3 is CASSQGTTNTGELFF. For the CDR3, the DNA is TGTGCCAGCAGCCAAGGGACTACGAACACCGGGGAGCTGTTTTTT.

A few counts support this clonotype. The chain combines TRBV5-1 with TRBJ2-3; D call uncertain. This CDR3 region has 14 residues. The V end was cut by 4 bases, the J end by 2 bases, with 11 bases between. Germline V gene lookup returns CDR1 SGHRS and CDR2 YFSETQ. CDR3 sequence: CASSEGRTTDTQYF. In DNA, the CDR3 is TGCGCCAGCAGCGAAGGACGGACCACAGATACGCAGTATTTT.

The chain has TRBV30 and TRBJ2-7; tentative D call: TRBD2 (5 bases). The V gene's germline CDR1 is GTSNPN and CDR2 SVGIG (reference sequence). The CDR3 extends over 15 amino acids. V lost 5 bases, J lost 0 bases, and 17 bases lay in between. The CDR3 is CAWSLAGNPSYEQYF. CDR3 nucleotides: TGTGCCTGGTCTCTTGCCGGGAACCCCTCCTACGAGCAGTACTTC.

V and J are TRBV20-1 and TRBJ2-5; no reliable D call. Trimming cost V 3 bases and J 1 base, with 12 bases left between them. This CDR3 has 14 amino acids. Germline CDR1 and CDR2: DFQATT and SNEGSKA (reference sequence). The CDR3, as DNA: TGCAGTGCTAGTGTCCGTCTAGGCCAAGAGACCCAGTACTTC. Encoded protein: CSASVRLGQETQYF.

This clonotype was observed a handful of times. The CDR3, as DNA: TGTGCCAGCAGTTACGGGACAGATTATGGCTACACCTTC. It specifies CASSYGTDYGYTF. This sequence joins TRBV6-6 and TRBJ1-2; 7 positions agree with TRBD1. Germline loops: CDR1 MNHNY, CDR2 SVGAGI (reference sequence). J gave up 5 bases and V 2 bases, and 2 bases lay outside the gene matches. The CDR3 is made up of 13 amino acids.

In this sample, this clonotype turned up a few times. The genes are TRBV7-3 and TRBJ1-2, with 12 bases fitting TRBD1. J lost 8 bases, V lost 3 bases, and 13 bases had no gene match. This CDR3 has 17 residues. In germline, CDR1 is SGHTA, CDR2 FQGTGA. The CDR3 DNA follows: TGTGCCAGCAGCTTCTCCCCAATGGGACAGGGGGCAGGAGGCTACACCTTC. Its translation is CASSFSPMGQGAGGYTF.

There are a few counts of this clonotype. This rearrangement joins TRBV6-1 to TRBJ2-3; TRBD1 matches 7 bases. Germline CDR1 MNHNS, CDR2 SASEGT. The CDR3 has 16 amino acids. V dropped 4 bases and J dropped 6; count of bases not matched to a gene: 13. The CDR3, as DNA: TGTGCCAGCAGTGCACCAGAGACAGGGATAGGGGATACGCAGTATTTT. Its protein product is CASSAPETGIGDTQYF.

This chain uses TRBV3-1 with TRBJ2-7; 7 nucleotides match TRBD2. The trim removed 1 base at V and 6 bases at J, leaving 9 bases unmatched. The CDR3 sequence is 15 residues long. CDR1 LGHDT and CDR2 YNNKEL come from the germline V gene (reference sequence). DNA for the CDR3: TGTGCCAGCAGCCAAGGCGGACTAGTGGGCGCCGAGCAGTACTTC. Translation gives CASSQGGLVGAEQYF.